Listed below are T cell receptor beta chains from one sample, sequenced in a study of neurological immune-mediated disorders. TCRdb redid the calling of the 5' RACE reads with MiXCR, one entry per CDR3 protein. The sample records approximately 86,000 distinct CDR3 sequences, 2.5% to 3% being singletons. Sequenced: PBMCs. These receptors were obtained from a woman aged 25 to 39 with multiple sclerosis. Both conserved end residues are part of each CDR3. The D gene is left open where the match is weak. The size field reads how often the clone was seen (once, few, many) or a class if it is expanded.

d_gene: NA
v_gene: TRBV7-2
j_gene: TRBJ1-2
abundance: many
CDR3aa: CASSLARGNGYTF
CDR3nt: TGTGCCAGCAGCTTAGCTAGGGGTAATGGCTACACCTTC

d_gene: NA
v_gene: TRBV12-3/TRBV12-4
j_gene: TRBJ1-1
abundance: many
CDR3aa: CASSPRQNTEAFF
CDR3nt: TGTGCCAGCAGCCCCCGCCAGAACACTGAAGCTTTCTTT

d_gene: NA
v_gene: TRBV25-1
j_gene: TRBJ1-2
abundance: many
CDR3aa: CASTGENYGYTF
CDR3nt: TGTGCCAGCACAGGAGAAAACTATGGCTACACCTTC

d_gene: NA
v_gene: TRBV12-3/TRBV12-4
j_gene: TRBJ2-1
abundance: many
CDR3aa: CASSLLRTGSNEQFF
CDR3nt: TGTGCCAGCAGTTTACTTCGCACAGGGTCCAATGAGCAGTTCTTC

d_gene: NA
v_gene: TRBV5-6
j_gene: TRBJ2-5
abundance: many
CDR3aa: CASSLATGRETQYF
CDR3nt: TGTGCCAGCAGCCTTGCGACAGGGAGGGAGACCCAGTACTTC

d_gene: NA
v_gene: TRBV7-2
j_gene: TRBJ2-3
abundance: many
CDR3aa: CASSSLTGLSTDTQYF
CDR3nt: TGTGCCAGCAGCTCGTTGACAGGTCTAAGCACAGATACGCAGTATTTT

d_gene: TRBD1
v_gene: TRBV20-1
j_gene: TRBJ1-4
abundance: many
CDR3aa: CSARFTGDKLFF
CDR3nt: TGCAGTGCAAGGTTTACAGGGGATAAACTGTTTTTT

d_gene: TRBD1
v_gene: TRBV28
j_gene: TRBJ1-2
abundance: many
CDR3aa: CASSLGQGLHYGYTF
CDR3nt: TGTGCCAGCAGTCTCGGACAGGGGCTCCACTATGGCTACACCTTC

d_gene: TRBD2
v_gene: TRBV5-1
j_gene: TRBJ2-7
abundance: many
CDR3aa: CASSLKTSGYEQYF
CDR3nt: TGCGCCAGCAGCTTGAAGACTAGCGGCTACGAGCAGTACTTC

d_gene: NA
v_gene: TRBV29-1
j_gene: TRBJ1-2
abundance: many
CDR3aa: CSATDNHYGYTF
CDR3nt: TGCAGCGCCACCGACAACCACTATGGCTACACCTTC

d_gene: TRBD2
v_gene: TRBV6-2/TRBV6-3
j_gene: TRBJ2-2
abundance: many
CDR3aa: CASSGTSRSGELFF
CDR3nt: TGTGCCAGCAGCGGGACTAGCAGGTCTGGGGAGCTGTTTTTT

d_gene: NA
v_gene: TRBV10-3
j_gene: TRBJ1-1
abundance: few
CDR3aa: CAIRSEPTDTEAFF
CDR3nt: TGTGCCATCAGGTCCGAACCTACCGACACTGAAGCTTTCTTT

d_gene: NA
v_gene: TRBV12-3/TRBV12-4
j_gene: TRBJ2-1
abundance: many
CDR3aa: CASSVNEQFF
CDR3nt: TGTGCCAGCAGCGTTAATGAGCAGTTCTTC

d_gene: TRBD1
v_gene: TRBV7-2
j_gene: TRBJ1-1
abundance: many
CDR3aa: CASSMGQQNTEAFF
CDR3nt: TGTGCCAGCAGCATGGGACAGCAGAACACTGAAGCTTTCTTT

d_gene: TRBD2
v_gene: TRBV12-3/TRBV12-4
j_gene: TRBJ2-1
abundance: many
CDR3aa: CASSWGGGNEQFF
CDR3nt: TGTGCCAGCAGTTGGGGCGGGGGCAATGAGCAGTTCTTC

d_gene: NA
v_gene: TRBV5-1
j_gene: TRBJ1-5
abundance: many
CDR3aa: CASSTGTEGNQPQHF
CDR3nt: TGCGCCAGCAGCACCGGGACCGAGGGCAATCAGCCCCAGCATTTT

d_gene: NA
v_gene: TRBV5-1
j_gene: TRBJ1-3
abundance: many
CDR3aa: CASSEDFGNTIYF
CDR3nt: TGCGCCAGCAGCGAGGATTTTGGAAACACCATATATTTT

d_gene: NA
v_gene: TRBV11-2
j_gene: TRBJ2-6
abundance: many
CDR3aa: CASSSIRRQTSGANVLTF
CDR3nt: TGTGCCAGCAGCTCCATAAGGAGACAGACTTCTGGGGCCAACGTCCTGACTTTC

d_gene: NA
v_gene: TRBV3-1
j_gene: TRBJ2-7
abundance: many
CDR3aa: CASSRTGDRQYF
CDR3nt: TGTGCCAGCAGCCGGACGGGAGATAGGCAGTACTTC

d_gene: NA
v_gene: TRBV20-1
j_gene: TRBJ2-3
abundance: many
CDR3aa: CSARDLGGRSTDTQYF
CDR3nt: TGCAGTGCTAGAGATCTGGGGGGTAGGAGCACAGATACGCAGTATTTT

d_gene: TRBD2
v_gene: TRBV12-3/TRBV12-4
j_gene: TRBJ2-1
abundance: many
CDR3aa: CASSLDLGRDEQFF
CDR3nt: TGTGCCAGCAGTTTAGATCTCGGGAGGGACGAGCAGTTCTTC

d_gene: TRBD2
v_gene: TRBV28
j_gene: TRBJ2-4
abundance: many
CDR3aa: CASRPHSGGLAKNIQYF
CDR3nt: TGTGCCAGCAGGCCGCATAGCGGGGGGCTAGCCAAAAACATTCAGTACTTC

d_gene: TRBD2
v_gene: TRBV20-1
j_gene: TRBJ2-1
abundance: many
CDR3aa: CSARDLAGVGNEQFF
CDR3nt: TGCAGTGCTAGAGATTTAGCGGGAGTAGGCAATGAGCAGTTCTTC

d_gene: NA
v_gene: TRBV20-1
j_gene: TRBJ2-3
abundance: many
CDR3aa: CSAKKGFGADTQYF
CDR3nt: TGCAGTGCCAAAAAGGGGTTCGGGGCAGATACGCAGTATTTT

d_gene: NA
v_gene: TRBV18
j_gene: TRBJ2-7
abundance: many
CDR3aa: CASSPMQRAYEQYF
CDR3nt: TGTGCCAGCTCACCAATGCAGAGGGCCTACGAGCAGTACTTC

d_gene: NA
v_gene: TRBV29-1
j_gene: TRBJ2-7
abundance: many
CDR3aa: CSVEVRKSYEQYF
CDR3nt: TGCAGCGTTGAAGTCAGGAAATCCTACGAGCAGTACTTC

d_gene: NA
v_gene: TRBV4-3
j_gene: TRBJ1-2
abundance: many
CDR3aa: CASSQGGEGTYGYTF
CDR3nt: TGCGCCAGCAGCCAAGGGGGGGAGGGGACCTATGGCTACACCTTC

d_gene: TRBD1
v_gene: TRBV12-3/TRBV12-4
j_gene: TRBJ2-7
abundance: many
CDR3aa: CASSYDRAEQYF
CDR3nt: TGTGCCAGCAGCTATGACAGGGCCGAGCAGTACTTC

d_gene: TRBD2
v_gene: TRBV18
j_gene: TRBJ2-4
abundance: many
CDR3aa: CASSPPGLAGGTDIQYF
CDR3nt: TGTGCCAGCTCACCACCGGGACTAGCGGGAGGGACAGACATTCAGTACTTC

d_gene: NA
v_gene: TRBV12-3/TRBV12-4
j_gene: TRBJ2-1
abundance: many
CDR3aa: CASSHTNEQFF
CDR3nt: TGTGCCAGCAGTCACACGAATGAGCAGTTCTTC

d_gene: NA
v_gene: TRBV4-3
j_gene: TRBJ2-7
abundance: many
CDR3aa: CASSQASESYEQYF
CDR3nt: TGCGCCAGCAGCCAAGCTAGCGAGAGCTACGAGCAGTACTTC

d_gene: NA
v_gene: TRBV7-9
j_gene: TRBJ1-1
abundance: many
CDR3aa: CASSPQGNTEAFF
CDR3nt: TGTGCCAGCAGCCCACAAGGGAACACTGAAGCTTTCTTT

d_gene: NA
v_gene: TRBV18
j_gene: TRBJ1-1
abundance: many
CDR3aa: CASSQGRTEAFF
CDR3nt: TGTGCCAGCTCCCAGGGTCGGACTGAAGCTTTCTTT

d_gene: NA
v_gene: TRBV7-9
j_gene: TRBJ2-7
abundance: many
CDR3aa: CASSAPAYEQYF
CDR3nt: TGTGCCAGCAGCGCCCCGGCCTACGAGCAGTACTTC

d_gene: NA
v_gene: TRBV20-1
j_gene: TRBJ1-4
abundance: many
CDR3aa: CSAPNSWGEKLFF
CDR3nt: TGCAGTGCTCCGAACTCATGGGGTGAAAAACTGTTTTTT

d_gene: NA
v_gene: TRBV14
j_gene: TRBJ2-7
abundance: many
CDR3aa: CASSPRRQGRGSEQYF
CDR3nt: TGTGCCAGCAGCCCGCGAAGACAGGGTCGCGGGAGCGAGCAGTACTTC

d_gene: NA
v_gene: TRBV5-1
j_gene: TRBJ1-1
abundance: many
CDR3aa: CASSLANGDTEAFF
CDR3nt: TGCGCCAGCAGCTTGGCCAACGGGGACACTGAAGCTTTCTTT

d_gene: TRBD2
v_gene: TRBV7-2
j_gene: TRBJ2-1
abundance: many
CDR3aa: CASSLSGLAGVGYNEQFF
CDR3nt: TGTGCCAGCAGCTTATCCGGACTAGCGGGAGTGGGCTACAATGAGCAGTTCTTC

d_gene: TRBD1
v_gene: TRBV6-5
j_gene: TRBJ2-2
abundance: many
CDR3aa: CASSYDRGAGELFF
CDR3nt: TGTGCCAGCAGTTACGACAGGGGGGCCGGGGAGCTGTTTTTT

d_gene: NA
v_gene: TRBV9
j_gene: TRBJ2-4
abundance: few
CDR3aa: CASSEQQGPLAKNIQYF
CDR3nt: TGTGCCAGCAGCGAACAACAGGGCCCTTTAGCCAAAAACATTCAGTACTTC

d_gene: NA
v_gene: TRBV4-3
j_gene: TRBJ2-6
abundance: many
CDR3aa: CASSQDLPNSGANVLTF
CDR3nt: TGCGCCAGCAGCCAAGATCTCCCTAACTCTGGGGCCAACGTCCTGACTTTC

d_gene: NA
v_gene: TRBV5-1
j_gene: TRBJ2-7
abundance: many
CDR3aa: CASSRDFTSYEQYF
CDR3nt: TGCGCCAGCAGTCGGGACTTTACCTCCTACGAGCAGTACTTC

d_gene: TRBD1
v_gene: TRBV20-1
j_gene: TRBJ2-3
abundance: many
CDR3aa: CSAFNRGKTDTQYF
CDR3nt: TGCAGTGCTTTTAACAGGGGGAAGACAGATACGCAGTATTTT